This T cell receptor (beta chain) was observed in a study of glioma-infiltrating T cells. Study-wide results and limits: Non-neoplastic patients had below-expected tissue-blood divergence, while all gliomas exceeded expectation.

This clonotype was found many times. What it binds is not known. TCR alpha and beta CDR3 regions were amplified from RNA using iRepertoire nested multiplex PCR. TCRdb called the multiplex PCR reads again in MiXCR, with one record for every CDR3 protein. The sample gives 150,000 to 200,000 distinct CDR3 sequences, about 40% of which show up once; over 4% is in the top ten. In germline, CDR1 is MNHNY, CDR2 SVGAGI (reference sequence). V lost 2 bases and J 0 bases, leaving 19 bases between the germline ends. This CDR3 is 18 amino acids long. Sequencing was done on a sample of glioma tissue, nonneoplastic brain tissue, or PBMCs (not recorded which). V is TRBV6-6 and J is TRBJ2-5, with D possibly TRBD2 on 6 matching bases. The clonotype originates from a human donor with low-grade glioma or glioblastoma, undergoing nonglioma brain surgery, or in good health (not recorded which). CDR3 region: CASSYITTSWGNQETQYF. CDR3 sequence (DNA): TGTGCCAGCAGTTACATAACGACTAGTTGGGGGAACCAAGAGACCCAGTACTTC.